Below, one T cell receptor beta chain is given with its context. It lacks a known antigen. There are no base qualities to consult, and no much larger clone falls within one base. The source of the sample is a study of shared clonotypes between healthy human individuals (dated by TCRdb to the early 2020s). Study-level background: The cohort comprised a couple of women and a few men aged 18 to 49 years. Blood TCR repertoires of about 5 healthy adults were deeply sequenced to estimate repertoire size and the extent of clonotype sharing between individuals. Libraries were prepared and TCR repertoires were sequenced by different laboratories using diverse techniques, in order to increase sequencing depth and limit assay-specific biases. Between about 0.85 and 10 billion PBMCs per donor were obtained by leukapheresis. For each donor, CD4 naive and CD4 memory were each given three plates, CD8 naive was given two plates, and CD8 memory was given one plate.

Broad study findings and their caveats: Pairwise subsampling led to the expectation that sequencing depth would affect the degree of clonotype sharing among donors. Because the study included a small number of donors, the genetic and exposure-history diversity represented was limited. Naive subsets generally had larger estimated clonotype richness than memory subsets. Only blood was sampled, and tissue TCR repertoires likely differ from those in blood. Rarefaction of sorted-subset datasets indicated incomplete sequencing despite the large sequencing depth. Across a handful of donors, around 5% of naive CD4, 3.5% of naive CD8, about 2% of memory CD4, and around 0.4% of memory CD8 clonotypes were shared. Compared with non-shared clonotypes, clonotypes shared by all four sorted-subset donors had higher generation probabilities.

The CDR3, cysteine through phenylalanine, is 13 amino acids long. Only CDR3 DNA is held: 39 bases, read in frame from base 1. From V the trimming removes 6 bases and from J it removes 13 bases, while the gene matches leave 15 bases of the junction unaccounted for. CDR1 and CDR2 are drawn from the germline V gene: MDHEN, SYDVKM. CD8 naive samples were obtained by positive selection for CCR7 among CD45RO-negative cells, yielding a CD45RA+CCR7+ population from which TemRA cells were excluded. The donors were healthy, HIV-negative adults who had no recently reported acute infections or vaccinations. Only Caucasian adults living in Nashville, Tennessee, USA were represented among the donors. After blood collection by leukapheresis, PBMCs were isolated using Ficoll-Histopaque density gradient centrifugation and then cryopreserved in the vapor phase of liquid nitrogen. Purity and quantity of every magnetically sorted T cell population were checked by analytical flow cytometry. Each sorted fraction had its genomic DNA isolated and then quantified by UV absorbance on a Nanodrop 2000c.

TCR CDR3 regions were amplified from genomic DNA by multiplex PCR using the deep immunoSEQ assay. For each cell subset, the extracted genomic DNA was distributed evenly across all wells of several immunoSEQ 96-well plates, and each plate served as one replicate. For sorted subsets, approximately 200 ng of genomic DNA, equivalent to 30,000 or so T cell genomes, went into each replicate PCR. Purified libraries were measured with a Qubit 3.0 fluorometer, size-checked on a Bioanalyzer 2100, and measured again with the KAPA Library Quantification kit. Every immunoSEQ 96-well plate was sequenced on a dedicated single-read 150-cycle Illumina NextSeq 550 flow cell. On the study's bioinformatics: The immunoSEQ output contained only junctional sequences without quality scores, so filtering could not match that applied to full-length reads. Sequences were annotated with PyIR, a Python wrapper for IgBLAST v1.9, using IMGT germline references to assign V/J genes and CDR3. Reads were removed for weak V/J assignments (E-value above 1e-6), missing CDR3, stop codons, out-of-frame junctions, or ambiguous translated residues. V3J clonotypes were defined as sequences sharing an identical inferred V gene, J gene, and CDR3 amino acid sequence. Percentage overlap between repertoires was computed as shared unique clonotypes divided by the size of the smaller repertoire. Repertoire richness was assessed with RTK rarefaction, the Chao1 estimator, and Recon v2.1 estimates of unobserved clonotypes. Generation probabilities were computed with OLGA for all TCRbeta clonotypes obtained by the gDNA method from several donors. In TCRdb, the immuneACCESS table is reduced to in-frame sequences with V and J assigned. These tables do not hold every clone; where another copy was compared, an unresolved V gene accounts for under half, and the others remain unexplained. That table furnishes V, J and clone size, whereas the DNA furnished D and trimming. In all, the sample holds hundreds of thousands of clones, and nearly 97% of those were seen once. Together, the top ten hold 0.085% to 0.11% of the sample.

The receptor was derived from a woman younger than 45 in good health. Input material: naive CD8+ T cells sorted from blood. This specimen's cell subset or site label, interpreted: CD45RA+CCR7+. This receptor chain uses TRBV28 and TRBJ2-7; 7 central bases correspond to TRBD1. The base sequence is TGTGCCAGCAGAAGACTTACAGGGGACGTTGGTTACTTC. Its product reads: CASRRLTGDVGYF. This CDR3, with the reference TRBV28 and TRBJ2-7 proteins standing in past its ends, gives the full variable domain DVKVTQSSRYLVKRTGEKVFLECVQDMDHENMFWYRQDPGLGLRLIYFSYDVKMKEKGDIPEGYSVSREKKERFSLILESASTNQTSMYLCASRRLTGDVGYFGPGTRLTVT.